The source of this TCR beta chain is a study of blood T cell repertoires in COVID-19. Trimming shortened V by 5 bases and J by 6 bases, and 10 bases separated the two germline ends. The CDR3 length is 12 residues. CDR1 MNHEY and CDR2 SVGAGI come from the germline V gene. Original handling: Counts of nucleated cells, estimated from reference gene primer amplification, were obtained. The method was immunoSEQ multiplex PCR; TCRdb's version includes in-frame clones alone and lacks a portion of them. The DNA gave D and trimming, while V, J and clone size come from that table. The sample gives approximately 250,000 clones, over 70% of which show up once; approximately 10% is in the top ten.

Material: peripheral blood. The chain couples TRBV6-5 to TRBJ1-1, with D unresolved. The origin of this receptor is a woman between 65 and 79 years old with COVID-19, enrolled during active disease. CDR3 amino acids: CASSTRSSEAFF. CDR3 DNA sequence: TGTGCCAGCAGTACCCGGTCGTCTGAAGCTTTCTTT.